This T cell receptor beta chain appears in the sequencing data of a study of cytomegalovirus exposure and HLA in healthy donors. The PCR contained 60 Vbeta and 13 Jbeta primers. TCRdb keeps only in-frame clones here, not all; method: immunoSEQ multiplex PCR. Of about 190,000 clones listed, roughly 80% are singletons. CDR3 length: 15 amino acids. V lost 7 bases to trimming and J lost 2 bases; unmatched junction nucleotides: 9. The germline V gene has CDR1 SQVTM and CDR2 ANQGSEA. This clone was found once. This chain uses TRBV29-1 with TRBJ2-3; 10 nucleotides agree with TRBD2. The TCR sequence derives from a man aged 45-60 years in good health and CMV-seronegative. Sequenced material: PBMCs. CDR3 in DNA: TGCAGCGGATCCTCCCTAGCGGGGGACACAGATACGCAGTATTTT. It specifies CSGSSLAGDTDTQYF.